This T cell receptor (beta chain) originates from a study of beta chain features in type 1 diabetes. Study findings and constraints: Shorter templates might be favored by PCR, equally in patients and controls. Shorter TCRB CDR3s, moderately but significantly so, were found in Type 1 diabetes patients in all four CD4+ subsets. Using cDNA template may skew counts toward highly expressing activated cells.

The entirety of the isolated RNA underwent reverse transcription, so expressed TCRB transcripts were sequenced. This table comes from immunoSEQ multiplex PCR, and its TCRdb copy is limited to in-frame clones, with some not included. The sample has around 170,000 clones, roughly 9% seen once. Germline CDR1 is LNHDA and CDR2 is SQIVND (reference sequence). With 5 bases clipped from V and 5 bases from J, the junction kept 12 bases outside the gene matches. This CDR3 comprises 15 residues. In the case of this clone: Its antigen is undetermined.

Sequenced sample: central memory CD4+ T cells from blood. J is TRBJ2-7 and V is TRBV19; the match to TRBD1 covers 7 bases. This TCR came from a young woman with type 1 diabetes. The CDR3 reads CASSVRQVQGDEQYF. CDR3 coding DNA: TGTGCCAGTAGTGTAAGACAGGTGCAGGGGGACGAGCAGTACTTC.